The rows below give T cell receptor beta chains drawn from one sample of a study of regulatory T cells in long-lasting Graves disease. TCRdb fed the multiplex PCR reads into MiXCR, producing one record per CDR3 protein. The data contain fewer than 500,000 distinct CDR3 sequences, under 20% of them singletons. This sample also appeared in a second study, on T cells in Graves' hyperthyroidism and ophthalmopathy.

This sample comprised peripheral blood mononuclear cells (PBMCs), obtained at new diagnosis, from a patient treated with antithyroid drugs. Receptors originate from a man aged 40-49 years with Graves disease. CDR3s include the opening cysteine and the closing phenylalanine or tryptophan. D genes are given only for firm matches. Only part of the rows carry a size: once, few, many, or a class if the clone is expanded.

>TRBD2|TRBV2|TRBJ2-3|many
CASTWREVTDTQYF
TGTGCCAGCACGTGGCGGGAGGTCACAGATACGCAGTATTTT
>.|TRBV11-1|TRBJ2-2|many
CASSLGIVTGNTGELFF
TGTGCCAGCAGCTTAGGCATCGTGACAGGGAACACCGGGGAGCTGTTTTTT
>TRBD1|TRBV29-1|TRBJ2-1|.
CSVADRGRNNEQFF
TGCAGCGTCGCGGACAGGGGGCGTAACAATGAGCAGTTCTTC
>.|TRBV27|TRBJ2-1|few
CASVRYLSWNEQFF
TGTGCCAGCGTCCGTTATTTATCTTGGAATGAGCAGTTCTTC
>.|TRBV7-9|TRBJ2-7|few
CAGGTGQLSEQYF
TGTGCCGGGGGGACGGGACAACTGTCCGAGCAGTACTTC
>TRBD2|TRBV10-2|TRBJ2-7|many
CASTFSGISYEQYF
TGCGCCAGCACCTTTAGCGGGATCTCCTACGAGCAGTACTTC
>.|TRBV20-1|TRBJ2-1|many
CSPNSAGRDEQFF
TGCAGTCCCAACTCAGCGGGTCGAGATGAGCAGTTCTTC
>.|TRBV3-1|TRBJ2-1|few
CASSQDLVVHEQFF
TGTGCCAGCAGCCAAGATCTAGTGGTCCATGAGCAGTTCTTC
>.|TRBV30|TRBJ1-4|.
CAWGLSNEKLFF
TGTGCCTGGGGACTCAGTAATGAAAAACTGTTTTTT
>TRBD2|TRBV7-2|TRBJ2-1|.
CASSYTSGREYNEQFF
TGTGCCAGCAGCTATACTAGCGGGAGGGAGTACAATGAGCAGTTCTTC
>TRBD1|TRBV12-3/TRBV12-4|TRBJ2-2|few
CASSATGRAGELFF
TGTGCCAGCAGTGCGACAGGGCGCGCCGGGGAGCTGTTTTTT
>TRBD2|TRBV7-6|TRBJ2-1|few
CASSPGLAGAENEQFF
TGTGCCAGCAGCCCCGGGCTAGCGGGAGCAGAGAATGAGCAGTTCTTC
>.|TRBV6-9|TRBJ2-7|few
CASRYGRGLAGEQYF
TGTGCCAGCCGTTACGGCAGGGGACTTGCCGGCGAGCAGTACTTC
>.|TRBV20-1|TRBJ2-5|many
CSASPPLEGTQYF
TGCAGTGCCTCCCCTCCGCTTGAGGGGACCCAGTACTTC
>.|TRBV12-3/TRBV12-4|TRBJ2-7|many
CASSFRGHSYEQYF
TGTGCCAGCAGTTTTCGAGGACACTCCTACGAGCAGTACTTC
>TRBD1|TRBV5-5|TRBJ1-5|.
CASSLRQGADQPQHF
TGTGCCAGCAGCTTGCGGCAGGGGGCGGATCAGCCCCAGCATTTT
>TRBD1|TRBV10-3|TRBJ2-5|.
CATRQGGNQETQYF
TGTGCCACCCGACAGGGGGGGAACCAAGAGACCCAGTACTTC
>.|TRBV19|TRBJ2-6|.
CASSITVRTGANVLTF
TGTGCCAGTAGTATAACTGTGAGAACTGGGGCCAACGTCCTGACTTTC
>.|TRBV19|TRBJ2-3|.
CASSMGDTQYF
TGTGCCAGTAGTATGGGAGATACGCAGTATTTT
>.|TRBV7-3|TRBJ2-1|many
CASSVTDSVGNEQFF
TGTGCCAGCAGCGTAACAGATTCGGTTGGAAATGAGCAGTTCTTC
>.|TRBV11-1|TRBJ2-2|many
CASSLQLTGELFF
TGTGCCAGCAGCTTACAGCTCACCGGGGAGCTGTTTTTT
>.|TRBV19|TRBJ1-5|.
CASSTQGQWSNQPQHF
TGTGCCAGTAGTACCCAGGGACAATGGAGCAATCAGCCCCAGCATTTT
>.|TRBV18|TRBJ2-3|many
CASSPGLEDTQYF
TGTGCCAGCTCACCGGGACTGGAGGATACGCAGTATTTT
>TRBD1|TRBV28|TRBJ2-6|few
CASSLGDRFSSGANVLTF
TGTGCCAGCAGTTTAGGGGACAGGTTTAGCTCTGGGGCCAACGTCCTGACTTTC
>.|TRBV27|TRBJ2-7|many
CASSTSGTAYEQYF
TGTGCCAGCAGTACGTCCGGGACTGCCTACGAGCAGTACTTC
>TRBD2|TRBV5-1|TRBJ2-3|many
CASRTSGTDYTDTQYF
TGCGCCAGCAGGACGAGCGGGACCGACTACACAGATACGCAGTATTTT
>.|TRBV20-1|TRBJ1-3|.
CSARDPRGGNTIYF
TGCAGTGCTAGAGATCCCCGGGGTGGAAACACCATATATTTT
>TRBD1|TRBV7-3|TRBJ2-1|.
CASSPGPGQGREQFF
TGTGCCAGCAGCCCTGGCCCGGGACAGGGGCGCGAGCAGTTCTTC
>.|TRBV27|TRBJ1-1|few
CASSPDMRTEAFF
TGTGCCAGCAGCCCAGACATGCGGACTGAAGCTTTCTTT
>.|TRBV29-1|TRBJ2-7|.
CSVAPNTYEQYF
TGCAGCGTCGCTCCTAATACCTACGAGCAGTACTTC
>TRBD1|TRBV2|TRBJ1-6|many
CASRRDRGSNSPLHF
TGTGCCAGCAGACGGGACAGGGGAAGTAATTCACCCCTCCACTTT
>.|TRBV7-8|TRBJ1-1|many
CASSSVLLSTGMANTEAFF
TGTGCCAGCAGCTCCGTCCTCCTATCTACAGGGATGGCGAACACTGAAGCTTTCTTT
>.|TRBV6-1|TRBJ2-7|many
CASSERWQGWEYEQYF
TGTGCCAGCAGTGAAAGGTGGCAGGGGTGGGAGTACGAGCAGTACTTC
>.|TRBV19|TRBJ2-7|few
CASTETGASMYEQYF
TGTGCCAGTACGGAGACAGGTGCCTCCATGTACGAGCAGTACTTC
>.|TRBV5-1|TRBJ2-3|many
CASSLQAVDTQYF
TGCGCCAGCAGCTTGCAGGCCGTAGATACGCAGTATTTT
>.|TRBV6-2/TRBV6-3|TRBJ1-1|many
CASSYSMGTEAFF
TGTGCCAGCAGTTACTCGATGGGGACTGAAGCTTTCTTT
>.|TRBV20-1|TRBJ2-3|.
CSAQGPEGPDTQYF
TGCAGTGCCCAGGGTCCCGAGGGCCCAGATACGCAGTATTTT
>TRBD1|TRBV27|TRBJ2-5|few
CASSVRDRFQETQYF
TGTGCCAGCAGTGTCCGGGACAGGTTCCAAGAGACCCAGTACTTC
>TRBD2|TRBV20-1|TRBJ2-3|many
CSASREVIPDTQYF
TGCAGTGCTTCGCGGGAGGTGATACCAGATACGCAGTATTTT
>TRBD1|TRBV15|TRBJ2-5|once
CATSTHSQKQGGDQETQYF
TGTGCCACCAGCACCCACTCACAGAAACAGGGGGGCGACCAAGAGACCCAGTACTTC
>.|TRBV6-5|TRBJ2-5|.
CASSYSGYDETQYF
TGTGCCAGCAGTTACTCAGGGTATGACGAGACCCAGTACTTC
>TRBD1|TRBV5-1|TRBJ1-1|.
CASSLYRGSEAFF
TGCGCCAGCAGCTTGTACAGGGGCTCTGAAGCTTTCTTT
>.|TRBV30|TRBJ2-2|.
CAWSVLIPGELFF
TGTGCCTGGAGTGTACTCATACCCGGGGAGCTGTTTTTT
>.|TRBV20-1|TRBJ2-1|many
CSASLKTYNEQFF
TGCAGTGCTAGCCTCAAGACCTACAATGAGCAGTTCTTC
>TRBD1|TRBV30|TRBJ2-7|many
CAYDRGSPYEQYF
TGTGCCTATGACAGGGGTTCCCCCTACGAGCAGTACTTC
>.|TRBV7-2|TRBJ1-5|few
CASSFEVGPQHF
TGTGCCAGCAGCTTTGAGGTCGGGCCCCAGCATTTT
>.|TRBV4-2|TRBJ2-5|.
CASSQGTRDQETQYF
TGTGCCAGCAGCCAAGGAACCAGGGACCAAGAGACCCAGTACTTC
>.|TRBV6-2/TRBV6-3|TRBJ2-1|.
CASTADRGYEQFF
TGTGCCAGCACCGCGGACAGAGGCTATGAGCAGTTCTTC
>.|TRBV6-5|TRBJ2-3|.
CASSSVVDTQYF
TGTGCCAGCAGTTCCGTTGTTGATACGCAGTATTTT
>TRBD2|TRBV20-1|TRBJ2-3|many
CSARDLREGRADTQYF
TGCAGTGCTAGAGATCTACGGGAGGGCCGTGCGGATACGCAGTATTTT
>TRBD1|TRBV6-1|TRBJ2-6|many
CASAKSGRGYSGANVLTF
TGTGCCAGCGCAAAATCCGGCAGGGGGTACTCTGGGGCCAACGTCCTGACTTTC
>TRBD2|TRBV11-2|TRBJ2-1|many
CASSLAGGTYNEQFF
TGTGCCAGCAGTTTAGCGGGAGGGACCTACAATGAGCAGTTCTTC
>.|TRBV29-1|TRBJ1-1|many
CSVGPRNTEAFF
TGCAGCGTTGGTCCGAGGAACACTGAAGCTTTCTTT